The rows below give T cell receptor beta chains drawn from one sample of a study of cytomegalovirus exposure and HLA in healthy donors. Sequencing was performed with immunoSEQ multiplex PCR; in TCRdb, only in-frame clones are kept and a portion is missing. The sample records about 130,000 clones, 60% to 80% being singletons. What was sequenced was PBMCs. These receptors were collected from a man younger than 45 in good health and CMV-seronegative. CDR3s include the opening cysteine and the closing phenylalanine or tryptophan. Fields, in order: V gene, CDR3 length, J gene, CDR3 protein.

TRBV2	13	TRBJ2-5	CASSELAGETQYF
TRBV13	14	TRBJ2-1	CASGSGGFHNEQFF
TRBV6-5	14	TRBJ2-5	CASKDTVYQETQYF
TRBV2	14	TRBJ2-1	CASSDPGAYNEQFF
TRBV5-6	15	TRBJ2-4	CASSYAGAAKNIQYF
TRBV9	16	TRBJ1-4	CASSAKDSLFNEKLFF
TRBV7-3	13	TRBJ1-1	CASGTGLNTEAFF
TRBV6-1	12	TRBJ1-6	CASRSGLSPLHF
TRBV5-1	16	TRBJ2-2	CASRPPGQGNTGELFF
TRBV27	14	TRBJ1-5	CASRRTGGDQPQHF
TRBV6-5	14	TRBJ2-1	CASSYGGSINEQFF
TRBV6-1	16	TRBJ2-3	CASSGGGQGAGNTQYF
TRBV5-4	18	TRBJ2-1	CASSLMTSGRAIYNEQFF
TRBV9	12	TRBJ2-3	CASSVGVDTQYF
TRBV19	13	TRBJ1-1	CASSTLAESEAFF
TRBV28	15	TRBJ2-7	CASSSPGTGGGEQYF
TRBV6-5	15	TRBJ2-7	CASSPLAGGIDEQYF
TRBV25-1	14	TRBJ2-3	CASSEYRERDSLYF
TRBV7-9	14	TRBJ2-3	CASSFGQSTDTQYF
TRBV29-1	11	TRBJ2-7	CSSKSGYEQYF
TRBV2	13	TRBJ2-5	CASSRDSQETQYF
TRBV7-3	16	TRBJ1-2	CASSPKTGPPGDGYTF
TRBV7-3	14	TRBJ2-6	CASSPGEGANVLTF
TRBV7-9	15	TRBJ1-5	CASSLIDTDNQPQHF
TRBV29-1	14	TRBJ1-2	CSVELWGQGYGYTF
TRBV29-1	16	TRBJ1-2	CSVEVRDRTPNYGYTF
TRBV29-1	13	TRBJ2-3	CSVETGETDTQYF
TRBV2	17	TRBJ2-2	CASTRGGQTFFTGELFF
TRBV29-1	13	TRBJ2-5	CSVDRGSQETQYF
TRBV7-6	14	TRBJ2-7	CASSTGVGSYEQYF
TRBV15	13	TRBJ1-2	CATSRGGDYGYTF
TRBV5-1	15	TRBJ2-5	CASSLGLAGRETQYF
TRBV7-9	16	TRBJ2-5	CASSLGQGAGGETQYF
TRBV10-1	12	TRBJ2-6	CASRAGANVLTF
TRBV4-1	15	TRBJ2-5	CASSQGESTVWTQYF
TRBV6-1	13	TRBJ1-6	CASSEASSPPLHF
TRBV30	15	TRBJ1-5	CAWRSPGGDNQPQHF
TRBV5-6	19	TRBJ2-5	CASSPGPIGLAGGRETQYF
TRBV5-1	15	TRBJ1-4	CASSSGDRVNEKLFF
TRBV7-8	17	TRBJ2-2	CASSLVTGGPLGGELFF
TRBV11-1	17	TRBJ1-2	CASSSPDPHGTSYGYTF
TRBV28	16	TRBJ1-4	CASRDSGTDLNEKLFF
TRBV11-2	15	TRBJ2-3	CATAPGLSSTDTQYF
TRBV2	15	TRBJ1-5	CASSVDRGPNQPQHF
TRBV19	13	TRBJ1-2	CASSIGLINGYTF
TRBV4-1	18	TRBJ1-3	CASSQVDLGMRGGNTIYF
TRBV2	12	TRBJ1-4	CASDISGTGKAF
TRBV27	12	TRBJ2-1	CASSPGVNEQFF
TRBV6-1	15	TRBJ1-1	CASSGYRGPNTEAFF